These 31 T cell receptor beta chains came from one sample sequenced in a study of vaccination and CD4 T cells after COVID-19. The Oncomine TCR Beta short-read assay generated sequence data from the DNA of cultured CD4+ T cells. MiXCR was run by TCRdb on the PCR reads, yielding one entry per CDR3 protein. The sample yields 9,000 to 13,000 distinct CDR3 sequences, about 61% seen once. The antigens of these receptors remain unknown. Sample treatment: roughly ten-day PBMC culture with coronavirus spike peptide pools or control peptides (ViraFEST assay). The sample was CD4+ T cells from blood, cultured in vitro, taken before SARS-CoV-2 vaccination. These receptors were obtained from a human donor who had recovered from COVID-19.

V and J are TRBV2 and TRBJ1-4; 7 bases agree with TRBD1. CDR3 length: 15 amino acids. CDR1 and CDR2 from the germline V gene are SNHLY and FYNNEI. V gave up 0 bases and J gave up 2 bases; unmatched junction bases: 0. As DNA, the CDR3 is TGTGCCAGCAGTGAAGCGACAGGGACTAATGAAAAACTGTTTTTT. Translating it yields CASSEATGTNEKLFF.

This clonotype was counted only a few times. Here the CDR3 reads CAISVPSTDTQYF. In nucleotides, the CDR3 is TGTGCCATCAGTGTCCCTAGCACAGATACGCAGTATTTT. This chain connects TRBV10-3 to TRBJ2-3; D not certain. Deletions cut 4 bases from V and 0 bases from J, with 5 bases between. Germline loops: CDR1 ENHRY, CDR2 SYGVKD. The CDR3 covers 13 residues.

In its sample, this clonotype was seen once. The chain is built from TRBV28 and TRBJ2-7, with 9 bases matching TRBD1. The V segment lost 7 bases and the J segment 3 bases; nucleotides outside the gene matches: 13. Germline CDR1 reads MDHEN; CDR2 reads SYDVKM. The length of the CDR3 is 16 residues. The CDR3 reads CASITSPGQGDYEQYF. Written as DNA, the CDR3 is TGTGCCAGCATAACTTCCCCGGGACAGGGTGACTACGAGCAGTACTTC.

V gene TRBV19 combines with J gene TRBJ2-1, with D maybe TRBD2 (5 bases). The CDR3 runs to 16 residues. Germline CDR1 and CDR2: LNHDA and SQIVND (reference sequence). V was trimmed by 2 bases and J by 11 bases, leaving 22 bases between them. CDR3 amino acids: CASSIRYVSETWKQFF. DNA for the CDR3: TGTGCCAGTAGTATAAGGTATGTTAGCGAAACCTGGAAGCAGTTCTTC.

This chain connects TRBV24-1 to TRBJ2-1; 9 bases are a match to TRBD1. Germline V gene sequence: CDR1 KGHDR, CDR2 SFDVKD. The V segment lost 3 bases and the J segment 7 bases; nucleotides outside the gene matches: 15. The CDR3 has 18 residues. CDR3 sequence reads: CATSDVDPGQGGLNEQFF. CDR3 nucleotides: TGTGCCACCAGTGATGTCGATCCGGGACAGGGTGGATTGAATGAGCAGTTCTTC.

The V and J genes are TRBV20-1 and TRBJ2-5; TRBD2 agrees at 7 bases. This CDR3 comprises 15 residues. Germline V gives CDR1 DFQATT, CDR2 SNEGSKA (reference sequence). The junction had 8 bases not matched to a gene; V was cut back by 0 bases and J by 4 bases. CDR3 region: CSAREVLTGGETQYF. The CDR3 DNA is TGCAGTGCTAGAGAGGTTCTTACGGGGGGAGAGACCCAGTACTTC.

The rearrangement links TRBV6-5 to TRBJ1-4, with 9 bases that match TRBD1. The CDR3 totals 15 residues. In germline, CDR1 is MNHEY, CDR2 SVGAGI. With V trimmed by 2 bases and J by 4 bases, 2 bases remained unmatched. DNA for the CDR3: TGTGCCAGCAGTTACCGGGGACAGGGTAATGAAAAACTGTTTTTT. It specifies CASSYRGQGNEKLFF.

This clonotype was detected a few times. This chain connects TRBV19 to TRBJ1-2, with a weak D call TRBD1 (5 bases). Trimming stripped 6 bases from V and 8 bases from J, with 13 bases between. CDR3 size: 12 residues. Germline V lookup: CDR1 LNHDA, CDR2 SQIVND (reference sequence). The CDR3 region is CASRRDAGGYTF. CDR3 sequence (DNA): TGTGCCAGTAGACGGGACGCCGGGGGCTACACCTTC.

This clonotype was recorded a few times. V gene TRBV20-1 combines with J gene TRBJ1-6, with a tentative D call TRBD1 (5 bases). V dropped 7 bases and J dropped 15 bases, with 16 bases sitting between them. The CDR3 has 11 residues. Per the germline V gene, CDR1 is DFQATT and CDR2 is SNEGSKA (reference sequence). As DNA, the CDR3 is TGCAGTGGCGTTACAGGAGAGTACCTCCACTTT. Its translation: CSGVTGEYLHF.

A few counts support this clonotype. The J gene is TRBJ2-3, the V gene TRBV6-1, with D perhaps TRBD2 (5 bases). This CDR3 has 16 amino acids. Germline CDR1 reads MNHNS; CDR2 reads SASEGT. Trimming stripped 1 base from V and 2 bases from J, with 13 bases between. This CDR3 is CASSEERTGNTDTQYF. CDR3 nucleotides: TGTGCCAGCAGTGAAGAACGTACCGGGAACACAGATACGCAGTATTTT.

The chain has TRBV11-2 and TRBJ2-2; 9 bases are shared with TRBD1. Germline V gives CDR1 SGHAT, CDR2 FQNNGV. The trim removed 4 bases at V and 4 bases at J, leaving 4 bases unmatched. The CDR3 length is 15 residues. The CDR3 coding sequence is TGTGCCAGCAGCTGGGACAGGGTGAGCACCGGGGAGCTGTTTTTT. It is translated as CASSWDRVSTGELFF.

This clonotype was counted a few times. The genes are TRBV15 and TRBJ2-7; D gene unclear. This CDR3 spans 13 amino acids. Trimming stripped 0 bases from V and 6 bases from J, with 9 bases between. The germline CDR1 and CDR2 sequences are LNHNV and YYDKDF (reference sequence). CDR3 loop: CATSRDIVREQYF. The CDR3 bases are TGTGCCACCAGCAGAGACATTGTACGCGAGCAGTACTTC.

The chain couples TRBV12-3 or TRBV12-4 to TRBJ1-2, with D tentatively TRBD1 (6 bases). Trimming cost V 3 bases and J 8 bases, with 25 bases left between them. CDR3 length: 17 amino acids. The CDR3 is CASSFKGHSTTWKGYTF. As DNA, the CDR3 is TGTGCCAGCAGTTTCAAGGGACACTCCACCACCTGGAAGGGCTACACCTTC.

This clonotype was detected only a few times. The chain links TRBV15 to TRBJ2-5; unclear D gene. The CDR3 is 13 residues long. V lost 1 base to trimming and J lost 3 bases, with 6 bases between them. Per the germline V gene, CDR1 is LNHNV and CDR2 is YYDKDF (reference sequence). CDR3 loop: CATSRGSEETQYF. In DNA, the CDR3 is TGTGCCACCAGCAGAGGAAGTGAAGAGACCCAGTACTTC. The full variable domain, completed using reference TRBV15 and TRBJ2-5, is DAMVIQNPRYQVTQFGKPVTLSCSQTLNHNVMYWYQQKSSQAPKLLFHYYDKDFNNEADTPDNFQSRRPNTSFCFLDIRSPGLGDTAMYLCATSRGSEETQYFGPGTRLLVL.

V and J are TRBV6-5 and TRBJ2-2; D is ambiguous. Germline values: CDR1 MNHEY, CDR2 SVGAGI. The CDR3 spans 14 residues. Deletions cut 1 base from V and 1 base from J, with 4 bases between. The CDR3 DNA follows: TGTGCCAGCAGTTACTTTAGGAACACCGGGGAGCTGTTTTTT. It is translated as CASSYFRNTGELFF.

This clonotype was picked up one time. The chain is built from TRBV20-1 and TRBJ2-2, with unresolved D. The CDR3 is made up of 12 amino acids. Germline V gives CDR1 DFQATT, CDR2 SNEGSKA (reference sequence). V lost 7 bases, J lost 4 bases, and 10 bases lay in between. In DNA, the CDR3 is TGCAGTGTCGGCTCAGCCACCGGGGAGCTGTTTTTT. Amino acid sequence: CSVGSATGELFF.

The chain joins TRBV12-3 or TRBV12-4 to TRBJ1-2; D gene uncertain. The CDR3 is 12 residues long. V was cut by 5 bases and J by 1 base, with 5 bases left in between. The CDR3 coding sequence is TGTGCCAGCAGTGCAAGTAACTATGGCTACACCTTC. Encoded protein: CASSASNYGYTF.

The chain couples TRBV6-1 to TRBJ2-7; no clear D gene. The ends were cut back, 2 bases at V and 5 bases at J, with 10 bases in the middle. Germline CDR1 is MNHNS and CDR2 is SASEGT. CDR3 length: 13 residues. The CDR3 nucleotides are TGTGCCAGCAGTGAACTAGAAACCAACGAGCAGTACTTC. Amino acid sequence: CASSELETNEQYF.

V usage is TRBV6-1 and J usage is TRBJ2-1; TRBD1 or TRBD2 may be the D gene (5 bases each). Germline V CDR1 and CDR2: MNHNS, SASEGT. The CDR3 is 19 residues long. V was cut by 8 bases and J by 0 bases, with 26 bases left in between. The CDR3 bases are TGTGCCAGCGTATCGGGGCTGCTAGCAAGGCCGAGCTCCTACAATGAGCAGTTCTTC. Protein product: CASVSGLLARPSSYNEQFF.

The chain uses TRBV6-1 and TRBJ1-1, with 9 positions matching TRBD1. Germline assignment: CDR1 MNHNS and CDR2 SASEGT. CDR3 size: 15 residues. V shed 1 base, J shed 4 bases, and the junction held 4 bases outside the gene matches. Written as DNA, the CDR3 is TGTGCCAGCAGTGAAGACAGGGGGCTGGTCACTGAAGCTTTCTTT. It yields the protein CASSEDRGLVTEAFF.

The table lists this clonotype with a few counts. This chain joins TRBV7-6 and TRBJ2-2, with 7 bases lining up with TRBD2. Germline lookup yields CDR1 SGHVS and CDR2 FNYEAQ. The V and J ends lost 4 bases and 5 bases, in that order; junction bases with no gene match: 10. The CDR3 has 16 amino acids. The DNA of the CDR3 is TGTGCCAGCAGCTCCCCACTCCGGGAGGTGACCGGGGAGCTGTTTTTT. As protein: CASSSPLREVTGELFF.

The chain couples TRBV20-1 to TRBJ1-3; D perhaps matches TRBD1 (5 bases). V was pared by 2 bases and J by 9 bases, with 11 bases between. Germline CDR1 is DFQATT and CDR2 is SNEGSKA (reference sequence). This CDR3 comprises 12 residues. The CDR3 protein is CSARHPGGTIYF. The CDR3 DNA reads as TGCAGTGCTAGACACCCCGGGGGCACCATATATTTT.

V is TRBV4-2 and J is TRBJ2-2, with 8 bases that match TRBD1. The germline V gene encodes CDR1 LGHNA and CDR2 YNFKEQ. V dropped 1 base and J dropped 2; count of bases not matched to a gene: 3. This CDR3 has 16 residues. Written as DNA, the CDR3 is TGTGCCAGCAGCCAAGGAGACAGGGGAAACACCGGGGAGCTGTTTTTT. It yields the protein CASSQGDRGNTGELFF.

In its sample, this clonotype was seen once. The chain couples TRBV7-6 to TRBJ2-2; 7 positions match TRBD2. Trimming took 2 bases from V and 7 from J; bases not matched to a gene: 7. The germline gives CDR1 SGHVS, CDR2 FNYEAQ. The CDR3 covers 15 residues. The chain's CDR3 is CASSLRGLKGGELFF. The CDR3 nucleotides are TGTGCCAGCAGCTTAAGGGGACTAAAGGGCGGGGAGCTGTTTTTT.

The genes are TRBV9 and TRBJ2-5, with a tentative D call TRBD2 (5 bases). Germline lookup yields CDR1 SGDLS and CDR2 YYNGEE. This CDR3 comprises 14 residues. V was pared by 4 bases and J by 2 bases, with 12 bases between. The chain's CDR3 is CASSSSAGQETQYF. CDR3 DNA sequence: TGTGCCAGCAGCTCCTCTGCGGGTCAAGAGACCCAGTACTTC.

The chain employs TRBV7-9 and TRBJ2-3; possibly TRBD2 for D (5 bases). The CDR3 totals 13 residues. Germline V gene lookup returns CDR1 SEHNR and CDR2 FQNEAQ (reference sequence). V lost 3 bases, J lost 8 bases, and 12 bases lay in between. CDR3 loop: CASSFPVEGTQYF. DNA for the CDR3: TGTGCCAGCAGCTTTCCAGTAGAGGGTACGCAGTATTTT.

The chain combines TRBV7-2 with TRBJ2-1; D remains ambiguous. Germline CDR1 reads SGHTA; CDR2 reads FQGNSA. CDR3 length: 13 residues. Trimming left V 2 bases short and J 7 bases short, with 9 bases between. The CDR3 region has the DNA TGTGCCAGCAGCTTAATGACGGTTAATGAGCAGTTCTTC. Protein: CASSLMTVNEQFF.

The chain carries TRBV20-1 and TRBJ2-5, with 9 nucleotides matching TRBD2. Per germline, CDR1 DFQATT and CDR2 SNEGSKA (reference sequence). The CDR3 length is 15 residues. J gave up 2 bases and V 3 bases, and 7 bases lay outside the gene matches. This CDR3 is CSASGSSGIQETQYF. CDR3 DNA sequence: TGCAGTGCTAGCGGGTCTAGCGGGATTCAAGAGACCCAGTACTTC.

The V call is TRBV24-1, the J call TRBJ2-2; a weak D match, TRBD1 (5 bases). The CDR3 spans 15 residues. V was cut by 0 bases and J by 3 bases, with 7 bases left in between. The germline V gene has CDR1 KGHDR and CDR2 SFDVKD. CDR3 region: CATSDLGAHTGELFF. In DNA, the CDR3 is TGTGCCACCAGTGATTTGGGGGCGCACACCGGGGAGCTGTTTTTT.

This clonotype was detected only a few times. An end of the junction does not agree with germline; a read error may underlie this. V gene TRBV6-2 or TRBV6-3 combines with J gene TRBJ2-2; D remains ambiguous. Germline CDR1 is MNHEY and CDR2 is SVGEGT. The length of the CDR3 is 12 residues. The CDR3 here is CASSDSAGELFF. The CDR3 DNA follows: TGTGCCAGCAGTGACTCAGCCGGGGAGCTGTTTTTT.

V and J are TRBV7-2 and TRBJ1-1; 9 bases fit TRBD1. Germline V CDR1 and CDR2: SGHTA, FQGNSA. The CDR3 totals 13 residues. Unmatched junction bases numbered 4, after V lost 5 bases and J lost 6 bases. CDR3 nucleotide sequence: TGTGCCAGCAGCGGGACAGGGCGGGCTGAAGCTTTCTTT. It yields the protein CASSGTGRAEAFF.